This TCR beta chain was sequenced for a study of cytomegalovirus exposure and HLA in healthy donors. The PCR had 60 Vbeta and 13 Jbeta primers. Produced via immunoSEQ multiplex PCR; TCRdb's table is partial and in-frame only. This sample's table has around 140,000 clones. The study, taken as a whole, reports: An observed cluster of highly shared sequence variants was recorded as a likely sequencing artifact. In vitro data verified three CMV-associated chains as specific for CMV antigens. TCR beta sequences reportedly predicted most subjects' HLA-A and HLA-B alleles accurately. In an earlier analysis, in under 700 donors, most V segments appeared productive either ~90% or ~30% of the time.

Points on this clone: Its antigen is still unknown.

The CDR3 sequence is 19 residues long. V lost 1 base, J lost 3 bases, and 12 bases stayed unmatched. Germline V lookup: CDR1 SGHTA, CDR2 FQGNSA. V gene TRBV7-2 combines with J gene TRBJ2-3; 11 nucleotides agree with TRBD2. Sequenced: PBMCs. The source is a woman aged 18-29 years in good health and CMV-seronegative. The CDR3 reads CASSLVYRPSGRWTDTQYF. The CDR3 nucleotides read TGTGCCAGCAGCTTAGTTTATAGGCCTAGCGGGAGGTGGACAGATACGCAGTATTTT.